This T cell receptor (beta chain) was profiled in a study of cytomegalovirus exposure and HLA in healthy donors. CDR3 length: 14 residues. Germline V gives CDR1 LNHDA, CDR2 SQIVND (reference sequence). V was clipped by 0 bases and J by 4 bases, with 10 bases between them. With 60 Vbeta and 13 Jbeta primers, the PCR was carried out. Some clones are missing from TCRdb's copy, which holds only in-frame ones; the method was immunoSEQ multiplex PCR. In the table there are more than 85,000 clones, under 85% of which are singletons. Material for sequencing was PBMCs. The rearrangement links TRBV19 to TRBJ2-7; D not certain. The clonotype comes from a man between 40 and 49 years old in good health and CMV-seronegative. The CDR3 spells CASSIDLNSYEQYF. The CDR3 DNA follows: TGTGCCAGTAGTATAGATCTCAACAGTTACGAGCAGTACTTC.